Presented here are 12 T cell receptor beta chains from one specimen sequenced in a study of T-cell memory formation after mild COVID-19. MiXCR, run by TCRdb on the 5' RACE reads, gives a single entry per CDR3 protein. The sample lists roughly 150,000 distinct CDR3 sequences; 10% to 15% were seen once. Sequencing was done on a sample of PBMCs or a T cell subset sorted from them (not recorded which). These receptors were collected from a man younger than 35 who had mild COVID-19 (a few samples of this study predate the infection). Cell type and time point are not known.

This clonotype was observed a handful of times. The chain links TRBV21-1 to TRBJ1-1; the D call TRBD1 from the table was never checked on the DNA. TRBV21-1 is a known pseudogene. This CDR3 is 15 amino acids long. CDR3 nucleotides: TGTGCCAGCAGCAATGAACAGGGGTTTGGCACTGAAGCTTTCTTT. Protein product: CASSNEQGFGTEAFF.

This clonotype has more than one count but fewer than ten. The rearrangement uses TRBV29-1 and TRBJ1-3; D is unclear. The V end lost 3 bases, the J end lost 0 bases, and 6 bases lay between the germline ends. The CDR3 totals 13 residues. Germline values: CDR1 SQVTM, CDR2 ANQGSEA. CDR3: CSVDIVSGNTIYF. The CDR3 bases are TGCAGCGTTGACATCGTCTCTGGAAACACCATATATTTT.

This clonotype was seen more than once but under ten times. The rearrangement joins TRBV11-2 to TRBJ2-5; a weak D match, TRBD1 (5 bases). The V gene's germline CDR1 is SGHAT and CDR2 FQNNGV. The CDR3 sequence is 15 residues long. Deletions cut 6 bases from V and 6 bases from J, with 20 bases between. CDR3 sequence (DNA): TGTGCCAGCAGACCCTGGGGCAGGTCGGCAAAGACCCAGTACTTC. This sequence encodes CASRPWGRSAKTQYF.

This clonotype came up a few times. The CDR3 loop reads CASSYKAQPGSYNSPLHF. CDR3 DNA: TGTGCCAGCAGTTACAAGGCCCAACCTGGCTCCTATAATTCACCCCTCCACTTT. V and J are TRBV27 and TRBJ1-6; D is unclear. Germline assignment: CDR1 MNHEY and CDR2 SMNVEV (reference sequence). The CDR3 spans 18 residues. V lost 4 bases to trimming and J lost 0 bases, with 16 bases between them.

CDR3 protein: CASSLIQGPNEKLFF. The CDR3 DNA sequence: TGTGCCAGCTCACTGATTCAGGGGCCAAATGAAAAACTGTTTTTT. The chain uses TRBV18 and TRBJ1-4; D is perhaps TRBD1 (6 bases). This CDR3 contains 15 residues. V lost 4 bases, J lost 5 bases, and 14 bases lay in between. The germline gives CDR1 KGHSH, CDR2 LQKENI.

The rearrangement joins TRBV18 to TRBJ2-7, with 7 nucleotides matching TRBD2. The junction had 6 bases not matched to a gene; V was cut back by 3 bases and J by 7 bases. CDR1 KGHSH and CDR2 LQKENI come from the germline V gene. This CDR3 has 13 amino acids. The CDR3 is CASSPSGAAEQYF. The CDR3 nucleotides are TGTGCCAGCTCACCGAGCGGGGCAGCTGAGCAGTACTTC. Drawing the rest from reference TRBV18 and TRBJ2-7, the complete variable domain is NAGVMQNPRHLVRRRGQEARLRCSPMKGHSHVYWYRQLPEEGLKFMVYLQKENIIDESGMPKERFSAEFPKEGPSILRIQQVVRGDSAAYFCASSPSGAAEQYFGPGTRLTVT.

The chain combines TRBV4-1 with TRBJ1-1; TRBD1 is a possible D gene (5 bases). This CDR3 contains 18 residues. The V end lost 3 bases, the J end lost 0 bases, and 20 bases lay between the germline ends. CDR1 is MGHRA and CDR2 is YSYEKL in the germline V gene. CDR3 region: CASSHPTLRQKMNTEAFF. CDR3 sequence (DNA): TGCGCCAGCAGCCACCCCACCCTTCGACAGAAAATGAACACTGAAGCTTTCTTT.

The chain links TRBV27 to TRBJ1-1; D call uncertain. Trimming stripped 4 bases from V and 2 bases from J, with 8 bases between. The CDR3 sequence is 13 residues long. The germline gives CDR1 MNHEY, CDR2 SMNVEV (reference sequence). CDR3 amino acids: CASSYGDNTEAFF. The CDR3 DNA is TGTGCCAGCAGTTACGGGGATAACACTGAAGCTTTCTTT.

This clonotype has a count of ten or more. The V gene is TRBV7-2, the J gene TRBJ2-1; D unresolved. The germline V gene has CDR1 SGHTA and CDR2 FQGNSA. There are 13 residues in the CDR3. Trimming took off 4 bases at V and 10 bases at J, with 14 bases between the two ends. For the CDR3, the DNA is TGTGCCAGCAGCTCGAACCAAGGGTACGAGCAGTTCTTC. Residues: CASSSNQGYEQFF.

This clonotype showed up just a few times. The chain joins TRBV28 to TRBJ1-2; D not certain. The length of the CDR3 is 13 residues. The V end was cut by 4 bases, the J end by 4 bases, with 10 bases between. Germline values: CDR1 MDHEN, CDR2 SYDVKM. The CDR3 reads CASSSGGIYGYTF. Here the CDR3 DNA reads TGTGCCAGCAGTTCCGGAGGGATCTATGGCTACACCTTC.

The CDR3, as DNA: TGTGCCAGCAAGGTCGGGGGGCTGGGGGAGACCCAGTACTTC. The encoded protein is CASKVGGLGETQYF. The chain joins TRBV5-5 to TRBJ2-5, with a weak D call TRBD2 (7 bases). CDR1 is SGHKS, CDR2 YYEKEE, per germline (reference sequence). This CDR3 is 14 amino acids long. Trimming left V 6 bases short and J 5 bases short, with 17 bases between.

The table lists this clonotype with a few counts. The V call is TRBV6-2 or TRBV6-3, the J call TRBJ2-3, with 9 bases identical to TRBD2. In germline, CDR1 is MNHEY, CDR2 SVGEGT. V lost 5 bases, J lost 4 bases, and 7 bases stayed unmatched. This CDR3 is 15 amino acids long. The CDR3 region is CASSQGLAVPDTQYF. The CDR3, as DNA: TGTGCCAGCAGTCAGGGACTAGCAGTCCCAGATACGCAGTATTTT.